This record covers a single T cell receptor (beta chain). What it binds is unknown. CDR3 length equals 13 residues. V was trimmed by 5 bases and J by 7 bases, leaving 13 bases between them. Germline CDR1 reads SGHTA; CDR2 reads FQGTGA. Sample time point: patch test 3, about 24 weeks after DPC sensitization. Treatment here: therapeutic diphenylcyclopropenone sensitization with weekly scalp DPC. Total RNA came from unfractionated whole blood. The library labeled individual cDNA molecules by adding unique molecular identifiers to them. One entry per CDR3 protein, called by TCRdb with MiXCR from the RACE reads. The repertoire has about 160,000 distinct CDR3 sequences, 25% to 30% of them found once; the top ten carry 2.1%. This sample is drawn from a study of human T cells and chemical hapten exposure. In the study overall: Alopecia areata, totalis or universalis affected patients who were mostly female.

Study-wide results and caveats: The presence of alopecia in the donors means their immune response may differ from healthy people's.

The specimen was whole blood, collected in connection with sensitization to the hapten diphenylcyclopropenone (DPC). This receptor was taken from a woman between 18 and 29 years old with alopecia areata. Some clones in this sample may be carry-over from other donors' samples. The chain carries TRBV7-3 and TRBJ2-3; no reliable D call. The CDR3: CASSLSLPHTQYF. The CDR3 DNA reads as TGTGCCAGCAGCCTCTCCTTGCCGCATACGCAGTATTTT.